Sequencing of this T cell receptor beta chain was carried out in a study of blood T cell repertoires in COVID-19. Study in general: Nucleic acid was either cDNA or gDNA, and it came from T cells, B-cell-depleted T cells, or PBMCs.

Data came from immunoSEQ multiplex PCR; TCRdb stores just in-frame clones and leaves some out. The data contain 180,000 or so clones, roughly 80% of them singletons. Which cohort a participant joined came from the clinical history participants gave. This CDR3 contains 17 residues. In germline, CDR1 is MNHEY, CDR2 SMNVEV (reference sequence). V lost 2 bases, J lost 7 bases, and 10 bases stayed unmatched. This TCR derives from a man aged 55 to 69 who had been exposed to COVID-19. This chain uses TRBV27 with TRBJ1-6, with 8 bases lining up with TRBD1. The specimen was PBMCs or T cells enriched from blood (not recorded which). As DNA, the CDR3 is TGTGCCAGCAGTTTACTACGGACAGGGAAAACGAATTCACCCCTCCACTTT. This codes for CASSLLRTGKTNSPLHF.